The next 17 T cell receptor beta chains were all read from a single sample in a study of T cells in localized non-small cell lung cancer. The data were produced by immunoSEQ multiplex PCR, yet TCRdb's version contains in-frame clones alone and is incomplete. The sample lists about 78,000 clones; roughly 81% were seen once. The sample was peripheral blood, taken before any cancer treatment. These receptors all stem from a man between 35 and 75 years old with stage I lung adenocarcinoma.

The chain is built from TRBV27 and TRBJ2-6; D might be TRBD2 (5 bases). Trimming pared 5 bases from V and 2 bases from J, leaving 13 bases between. The CDR3 is 16 residues long. Per the germline V gene, CDR1 is MNHEY and CDR2 is SMNVEV (reference sequence). The CDR3 here is CASSLLSGTGANVLTF. The DNA of the CDR3 is TGTGCCAGCAGTCTCCTATCGGGGACTGGGGCCAACGTCCTGACTTTC. Full variable domain (remainder filled in from reference TRBV27 and TRBJ2-6): EAQVTQNPRYLITVTGKKLTVTCSQNMNHEYMSWYRQDPGLGLRQIYYSMNVEVTDKGDVPEGYKVSRKEKRNFPLILESPSPNQTSLYFCASSLLSGTGANVLTFGAGSRLTVL.

A few counts support this clone. This chain links TRBV19 with TRBJ2-3; TRBD2 is a possible D gene (6 bases). Germline CDR1 reads LNHDA; CDR2 reads SQIVND (reference sequence). Trimming removed 6 bases at V and 2 bases at J, with 15 bases between. The CDR3 loop spans 15 amino acids. CDR3 in DNA: TGTGCCAGTAGAAATGGGCGGGGCACCACAGATACGCAGTATTTT. Translated: CASRNGRGTTDTQYF.

The chain carries TRBV19 and TRBJ2-2; 9 positions match TRBD2. The germline V gene encodes CDR1 LNHDA and CDR2 SQIVND (reference sequence). The CDR3 is 19 amino acids. The V and J ends lost 2 bases and 1 base, in that order; junction bases with no gene match: 11. The CDR3 spells CASSIIGLAGYKNTGELFF. For the CDR3, the DNA is TGTGCCAGTAGTATAATCGGTCTAGCGGGATATAAGAACACCGGGGAGCTGTTTTTT.

This chain connects TRBV27 to TRBJ1-1, with TRBD1 matching 10 bases. CDR1 MNHEY and CDR2 SMNVEV come from the germline V gene (reference sequence). The V and J ends lost 7 bases and 2 bases, in that order; junction bases with no gene match: 4. The CDR3 has 14 amino acids. The CDR3 reads CASNRDRGNTEAFF. The CDR3 DNA sequence: TGTGCCAGCAACCGGGACAGGGGCAACACTGAAGCTTTCTTT.

The V call is TRBV4-1, the J call TRBJ2-2, with 13 bases aligning to TRBD2. The ends lost 3 bases at V and 4 bases at J; junction bases unmatched: 5. Germline CDR1 MGHRA, CDR2 YSYEKL. This CDR3 spans 17 amino acids. The CDR3 here is CASSQDGLAGVTGELFF. In nucleotides, the CDR3 is TGCGCCAGCAGCCAGGATGGACTAGCGGGGGTCACCGGGGAGCTGTTTTTT.

The chain uses TRBV2 and TRBJ2-5; TRBD1 or TRBD2 may be the D gene (7 bases each). Trimming left V 5 bases short and J 5 bases short, with 15 bases between. CDR3 length: 14 amino acids. Germline V CDR1 and CDR2: SNHLY, FYNNEI. CDR3 in amino acids: CASSLQGGWETQYF. CDR3 DNA sequence: TGTGCCAGCAGTTTGCAGGGGGGGTGGGAGACCCAGTACTTC. The variable domain in full, with the rest retrieved from reference TRBV2 and TRBJ2-5, is EPEVTQTPSHQVTQMGQEVILRCVPISNHLYFYWYRQILGQKVEFLVSFYNNEISEKSEIFDDQFSVERPDGSNFTLKIRSTKLEDSAMYFCASSLQGGWETQYFGPGTRLLVL.

The genes are TRBV6-5 and TRBJ1-1; the D is unclear. Germline CDR1 reads MNHEY; CDR2 reads SVGAGI. The CDR3 loop spans 13 amino acids. CDR3 sequence: CVIRRRENTEAFF. In nucleotides, the CDR3 is TGTGTCATCCGGAGGAGGGAGAACACTGAAGCTTTCTTT.

V and J are TRBV6-1 and TRBJ1-1; D perhaps matches TRBD1 (6 bases). The CDR3 runs 18 residues. Germline assignment: CDR1 MNHNS and CDR2 SASEGT. V lost 0 bases to trimming and J lost 0 bases, with 17 bases between them. The CDR3 region has the DNA TGTGCCAGCAGTGAAGCGCCGCGGGGGCCGGCCATGAACACTGAAGCTTTCTTT. Protein sequence: CASSEAPRGPAMNTEAFF.

J is TRBJ1-1 and V is TRBV7-3; tentative D call: TRBD1 (6 bases). The germline V and J ends were trimmed by 0 bases and 4 bases, with 9 bases remaining between them. This CDR3 has 14 residues. Germline assignment: CDR1 SGHTA and CDR2 FQGTGA. The CDR3 sequence is CASSLTGAGTEAFF. CDR3 bases: TGTGCCAGCAGCTTAACGGGGGCTGGCACTGAAGCTTTCTTT. Looking up the rest from reference TRBV7-3 and TRBJ1-1 gives the full variable domain: GAGVSQTPSNKVTEKGKYVELRCDPISGHTALYWYRQSLGQGPEFLIYFQGTGAADDSGLPNDRFFAVRPEGSVSTLKIQRTERGDSAVYLCASSLTGAGTEAFFGQGTRLTVV.

The gene calls are TRBV29-1 and TRBJ2-7; maybe TRBD2 (6 bases). V was pared by 5 bases and J by 4 bases, with 21 bases between. Germline loops: CDR1 SQVTM, CDR2 ANQGSEA. The CDR3 length is 15 residues. The CDR3 loop reads CSVLVGGTERYEQYF. Here the CDR3 DNA reads TGCAGCGTTTTAGTTGGGGGGACTGAGAGGTACGAGCAGTACTTC.

The chain links TRBV18 to TRBJ1-1; D gene unclear. In germline, CDR1 is KGHSH, CDR2 LQKENI. Trimming cost V 3 bases and J 4 bases, with 6 bases left between them. CDR3 length: 12 residues. CDR3 loop: CASSPVGTEAFF. The DNA of the CDR3 is TGTGCCAGCTCACCCGTAGGCACTGAAGCTTTCTTT.

The chain is built from TRBV6-5 and TRBJ2-3; the D gene is possibly TRBD2 (6 bases). Between the trimmed V and J ends, which lost 4 bases and 5 bases, there was a span of 16 bases. Germline V lookup: CDR1 MNHEY, CDR2 SVGAGI. The CDR3 consists of 15 residues. In DNA form, the CDR3 reads TGTGCCAGCAGTTCCCTAGCGCCCGGGGTAGATACGCAGTATTTT. Its translation: CASSSLAPGVDTQYF.

V gene TRBV30 combines with J gene TRBJ2-1, with D perhaps TRBD2 (5 bases). The CDR3 covers 11 residues. Trimming cost V 7 bases and J 9 bases, with 13 bases left between them. The germline V gene has CDR1 GTSNPN and CDR2 SVGIG (reference sequence). The CDR3 is CASGWESEQFF. CDR3 coding DNA: TGTGCCTCGGGTTGGGAGAGTGAGCAGTTCTTC.

The chain combines TRBV5-1 with TRBJ2-7; 14 bases line up with TRBD2. This CDR3 has 16 amino acids. V was pared by 0 bases and J by 4 bases, with 3 bases of the junction left unmatched. Germline V lookup: CDR1 SGHRS, CDR2 YFSETQ. CDR3 coding DNA: TGCGCCAGCAGCTTGGCGGGGACTAGCGGGAGATACGAGCAGTACTTC. Translated, it gives CASSLAGTSGRYEQYF.

This clone has just one count. V gene TRBV5-1 combines with J gene TRBJ2-5; the D gene is possibly TRBD1 (6 bases). Trimming took 4 bases from V and 1 from J, leaving 17 bases between them. The CDR3 consists of 16 residues. Germline loops: CDR1 SGHRS, CDR2 YFSETQ. The CDR3 loop is CASSPTGMGLQETQYF. The CDR3 bases are TGCGCCAGCAGCCCCACAGGGATGGGGCTCCAAGAGACCCAGTACTTC.

The chain joins TRBV7-3 to TRBJ2-3, with D possibly being TRBD1 (6 bases). From germline, CDR1 is SGHTA and CDR2 FQGTGA. This CDR3 is 15 amino acids long. V dropped 2 bases and J dropped 8 bases, with 17 bases sitting between them. The CDR3 DNA reads as TGTGCCAGCAGCTTAGAGGGTTCGGGACATGGTACGCAGTATTTT. Its protein is CASSLEGSGHGTQYF.

The chain employs TRBV11-2 and TRBJ2-5; D ambiguous. Trimming cost V 1 base and J 5 bases, with 5 bases left between them. The CDR3 spans 12 residues. Germline lookup yields CDR1 SGHAT and CDR2 FQNNGV. CDR3 bases: TGTGCCAGCAGCTTAGTTGAGGAGACCCAGTACTTC. This translates into CASSLVEETQYF.